The 10 T cell receptor beta chains presented below share a single source sample, sequenced in a study of T-cell memory formation after mild COVID-19. One entry per CDR3 protein, called by TCRdb with MiXCR from the 5' RACE reads. The sample comprises about 560,000 distinct CDR3 sequences, more than 15% of which are singletons, and approximately 12% rests with the top ten. Source material: PBMCs or a T cell subset sorted from them (not recorded which). The receptors come from an adult woman who had mild COVID-19 (a few samples of this study predate the infection). Cell type and time point are not known.

This clonotype occurred a few times. V gene TRBV27 combines with J gene TRBJ2-7, with D possibly being TRBD2 (6 bases). Per the germline V gene, CDR1 is MNHEY and CDR2 is SMNVEV (reference sequence). The V and J ends lost 5 bases and 5 bases respectively, with 25 bases between them. The CDR3 is made up of 17 amino acids. The chain's CDR3 is CASSPFPSGRIVDEQYF. The CDR3 bases are TGTGCCAGCAGTCCCTTTCCTTCCGGGAGAATTGTAGACGAGCAGTACTTC.

This clonotype was counted only a few times. The rearrangement links TRBV27 to TRBJ2-2, with a tentative D call TRBD1 (6 bases). V lost 8 bases to trimming and J lost 1 base, with 8 bases between them. This CDR3 region has 13 residues. Germline loops: CDR1 MNHEY, CDR2 SMNVEV (reference sequence). The CDR3 is CASAQGNTGELFF. DNA of the CDR3: TGTGCCAGCGCACAGGGGAACACCGGGGAGCTGTTTTTT.

This clonotype has just a few counts. The chain couples TRBV6-5 to TRBJ2-5, with a weak D call TRBD2 (6 bases). The CDR3 extends over 15 amino acids. The germline V gene encodes CDR1 MNHEY and CDR2 SVGAGI. Deletions cut 5 bases from V and 2 bases from J, with 15 bases between. Here the CDR3 DNA reads TGTGCCAGCAGTCCCCGGGACTCACCACAAGAGACCCAGTACTTC. Translated, it gives CASSPRDSPQETQYF.

The chain joins TRBV5-6 to TRBJ2-7; TRBD2 matches 14 bases. Germline trimming cut 4 bases from V and 4 bases from J; bases unmatched to any gene: 7. The germline V gene has CDR1 SGHDT and CDR2 YYEEEE. This CDR3 is 16 amino acids long. CDR3 nucleotide sequence: TGTGCCAGCAGCCATGGGACTAGCGGGAGAAGGTACGAGCAGTACTTC. This codes for CASSHGTSGRRYEQYF.

Details on this clonotype: Germline is not matched at one junction end, which may reflect a read error. The J gene is TRBJ1-2, the V gene TRBV27; 12 positions agree with TRBD1. This CDR3 has 14 amino acids. CDR1 MNHEY and CDR2 SMNVEV come from the germline V gene (reference sequence). In nucleotides, the CDR3 is TGTGCCAGCGGGGTTTTACCGGGACAGGGGGCCCTCAGGTTC. Residues: CASGVLPGQGALRF.

The chain recombines TRBV30 with TRBJ2-3; 10 bases agree with TRBD2. The CDR3 is made up of 16 amino acids. The V and J ends lost 6 bases and 2 bases, in that order; junction bases with no gene match: 11. The V gene's germline CDR1 is GTSNPN and CDR2 SVGIG (reference sequence). The CDR3 bases are TGTGCCTGTTTACTAGCGGGGCGTAGGTACACAGATACGCAGTATTTT. Protein sequence: CACLLAGRRYTDTQYF.

The chain joins TRBV5-4 to TRBJ1-1; D remains ambiguous. The CDR3 contains 16 residues. Germline V lookup: CDR1 SGHNT, CDR2 YYREEE (reference sequence). Trimming pared 0 bases from V and 0 bases from J, leaving 12 bases between. CDR3 loop: CASSLGRGAMNTEAFF. DNA for the CDR3: TGTGCCAGCAGCTTGGGACGCGGCGCCATGAACACTGAAGCTTTCTTT.

This sequence joins TRBV12-3 or TRBV12-4 and TRBJ2-7, with unresolved D. This CDR3 contains 14 residues. Between the trimmed V and J ends, which lost 7 bases and 2 bases, there was a span of 15 bases. CDR3 region: CASTYSMKPYEQYF. The CDR3 DNA is TGTGCCAGCACATACAGCATGAAGCCCTACGAGCAGTACTTC.

The V and J genes are TRBV5-6 and TRBJ1-5, with a possible D match to TRBD1 (5 bases). CDR1 and CDR2 (germline): SGHDT, YYEEEE. This CDR3 comprises 14 residues. V lost 2 bases and J 8 bases, leaving 14 bases between the germline ends. CDR3 nucleotides: TGTGCCAGCAGCTTAGGGACTGCCATGGAGCCCCAGCATTTT. Its translation: CASSLGTAMEPQHF.

This clonotype showed up just once. The genes are TRBV20-1 and TRBJ2-5; 7 positions agree with TRBD1. V dropped 6 bases and J dropped 5; count of bases not matched to a gene: 6. The CDR3 has 12 amino acids. From germline, CDR1 is DFQATT and CDR2 SNEGSKA (reference sequence). The CDR3 bases are TGCAGTGCGACACAGGGGTCGGAGACCCAGTACTTC. Translated: CSATQGSETQYF.